This T cell receptor (beta chain) originates from a study of identical twins. TCRdb called the 5' RACE reads again in MiXCR, with one record for every CDR3 protein. The sample lists about 280,000 distinct CDR3 sequences, under 9.5% occurring once. V lost 5 bases to trimming and J lost 0 bases; unmatched junction nucleotides: 10. This CDR3 has 17 residues. Per germline, CDR1 ENHRY and CDR2 SYGVKD. This clonotype was observed a handful of times. This same sample was also taken into another study, of yellow fever vaccine responses in identical twins.

The TCR sequence derives from a woman between 18 and 29 years old in good health. The specimen sequenced was memory (CD45RO+) T cells sorted from blood. This sequence joins TRBV10-3 and TRBJ2-7; TRBD2 agrees at 10 bases. This CDR3 is CAISSSGRALNSYEQYF. CDR3 nucleotides: TGTGCCATCAGTTCAAGCGGGAGGGCCCTCAACTCCTACGAGCAGTACTTC.